The following is a T cell receptor (beta chain) sequence with its context. This specimen comes from a study of blood T cell repertoires in COVID-19. Overall study: T cells, B-cell-depleted T cells, or PBMCs provided the cDNA or gDNA that served as material.

This CDR3 has 18 residues. Germline CDR1 SGHRS, CDR2 YFSETQ. V lost 1 base, J lost 7 bases, and 23 bases lay in between. Authors' processing steps: Counts of nucleated cells, estimated from reference gene primer amplification, were obtained. The assay was immunoSEQ multiplex PCR, and TCRdb's table has in-frame clones only and misses some. That table furnishes V, J and clone size, whereas the DNA furnished D and trimming. Of 270,000 or so clones in the sample, around four fifths were seen once. Sequences were obtained from peripheral blood. This sequence was found in a woman between 50 and 59 years old who had recovered from COVID-19. The chain links TRBV5-1 to TRBJ2-2, with D possibly TRBD2 on 6 matching bases. This CDR3 is CASSLWGLVGARDGELFF. CDR3 DNA sequence: TGCGCCAGCAGCTTGTGGGGTCTCGTCGGGGCGCGGGACGGGGAGCTGTTTTTT.